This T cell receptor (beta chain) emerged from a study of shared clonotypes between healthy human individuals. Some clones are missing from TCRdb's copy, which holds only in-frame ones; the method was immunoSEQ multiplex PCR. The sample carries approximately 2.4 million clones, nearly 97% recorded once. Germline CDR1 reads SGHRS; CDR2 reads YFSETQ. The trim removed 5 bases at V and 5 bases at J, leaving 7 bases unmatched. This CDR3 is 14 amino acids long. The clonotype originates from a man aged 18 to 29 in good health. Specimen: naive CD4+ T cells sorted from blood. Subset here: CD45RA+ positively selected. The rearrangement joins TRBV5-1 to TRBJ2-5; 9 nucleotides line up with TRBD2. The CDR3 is CASRVAGGQETQYF. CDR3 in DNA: TGCGCCAGCAGAGTGGCGGGGGGGCAGGAGACCCAGTACTTC.